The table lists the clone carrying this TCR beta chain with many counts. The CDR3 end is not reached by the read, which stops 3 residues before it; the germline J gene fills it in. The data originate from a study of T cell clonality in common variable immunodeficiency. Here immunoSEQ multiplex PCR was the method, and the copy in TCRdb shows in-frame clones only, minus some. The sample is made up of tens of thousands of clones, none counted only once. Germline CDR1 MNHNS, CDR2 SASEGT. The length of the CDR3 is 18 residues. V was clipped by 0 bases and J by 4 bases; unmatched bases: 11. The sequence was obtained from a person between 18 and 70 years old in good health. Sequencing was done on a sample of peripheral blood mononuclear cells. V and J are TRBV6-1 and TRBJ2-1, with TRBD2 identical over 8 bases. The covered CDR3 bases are TGTGCCAGCAGTGAAGCGGGTGCAGCGGGAGCGGGGTACAATGAG. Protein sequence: CASSEAGAAGAGYNE. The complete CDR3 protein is CASSEAGAAGAGYNEQFF.